The sequence of this TCR beta chain was determined in a study of blood T cell repertoires in COVID-19. The overall study: Acute-phase and convalescent COVID-19 samples originated in the United States, Italy and Spain. PBMCs, B-cell-depleted T cells, or T cells provided the cDNA or gDNA that made up the material.

Original processing notes: From reference gene primer amplification, estimates of nucleated cell counts were derived. Using immunoSEQ multiplex PCR, the repertoire was profiled, and TCRdb retains in-frame clones only, with some absent. V, J and clone size are taken as reported in that table, and D and trimming were inferred from the DNA itself. The table includes 15,000 to 20,000 clones, over 70% detected once. Trimming took 7 bases from V and 1 from J, leaving 9 bases between them. The CDR3 length is 13 residues. This clone has only a few counts. The clonotype originates from a human donor in a cohort sampled during active COVID-19. Sequencing used peripheral blood. This chain uses TRBV12-3 or TRBV12-4 with TRBJ2-3; maybe TRBD2 (7 bases). CDR3 bases: TGTGCCAGCAAGGGGGGGGGCACAGATACGCAGTATTTT. Translation: CASKGGGTDTQYF.